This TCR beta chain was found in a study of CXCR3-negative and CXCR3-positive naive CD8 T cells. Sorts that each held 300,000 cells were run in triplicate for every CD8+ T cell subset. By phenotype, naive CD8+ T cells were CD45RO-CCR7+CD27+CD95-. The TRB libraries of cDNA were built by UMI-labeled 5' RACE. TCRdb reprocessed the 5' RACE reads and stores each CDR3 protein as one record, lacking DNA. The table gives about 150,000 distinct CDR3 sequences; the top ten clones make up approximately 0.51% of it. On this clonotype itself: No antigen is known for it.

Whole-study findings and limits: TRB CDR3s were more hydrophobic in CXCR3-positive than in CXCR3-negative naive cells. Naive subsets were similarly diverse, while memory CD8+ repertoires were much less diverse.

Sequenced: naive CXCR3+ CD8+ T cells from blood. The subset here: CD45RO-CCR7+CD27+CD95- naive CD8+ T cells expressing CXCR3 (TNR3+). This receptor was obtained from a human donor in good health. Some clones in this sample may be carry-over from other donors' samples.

The CDR3 loop is CASSHEDGPEAFF. The chain employs TRBV7-9 and TRBJ1-1. The CDR3 sequence is 13 residues long. The germline V gene has CDR1 SEHNR and CDR2 FQNEAQ (reference sequence).